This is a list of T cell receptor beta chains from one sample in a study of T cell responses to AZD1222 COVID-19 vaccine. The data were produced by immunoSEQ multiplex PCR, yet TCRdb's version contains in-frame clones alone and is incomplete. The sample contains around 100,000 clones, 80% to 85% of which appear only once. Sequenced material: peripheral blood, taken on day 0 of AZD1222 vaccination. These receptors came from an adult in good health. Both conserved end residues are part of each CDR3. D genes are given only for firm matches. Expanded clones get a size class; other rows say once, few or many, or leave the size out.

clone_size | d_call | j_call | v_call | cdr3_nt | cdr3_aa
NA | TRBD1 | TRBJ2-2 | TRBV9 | TGTGCCAGCAGCCCCGGCTTACAGGGGGCAGGGGAGCTGTTTTTT | CASSPGLQGAGELFF
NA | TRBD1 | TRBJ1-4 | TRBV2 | TGTGCCAGCAGTGAACTGGGACAGCGAAATGAAAAACTGTTTTTT | CASSELGQRNEKLFF
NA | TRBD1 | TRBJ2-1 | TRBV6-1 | TGTGCCAGCAGTGAACGGACAGGGGGTCGGAATGAGCAGTTCTTC | CASSERTGGRNEQFF
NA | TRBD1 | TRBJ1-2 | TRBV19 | TGTGCCAGTACCCGAGACAGGGGGCCGTCATCGTATGGCTACACCTTC | CASTRDRGPSSYGYTF
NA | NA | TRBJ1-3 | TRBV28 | TGTGCCAGCAGTTTAAGTAACACCATATATTTT | CASSLSNTIYF
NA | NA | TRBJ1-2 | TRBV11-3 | TGTGCCAGCAGCCGGACAGACTATGGCTACACCTTC | CASSRTDYGYTF
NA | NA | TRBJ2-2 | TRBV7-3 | TGTGCCAGCAGTAACTATACGATGGGGAGGACCGGGGAGCTGTTTTTT | CASSNYTMGRTGELFF
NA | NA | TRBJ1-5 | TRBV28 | TGTGCCAGCAGTTACGGGACATTTCGGAATAGCAATCAGCCCCAGCATTTT | CASSYGTFRNSNQPQHF
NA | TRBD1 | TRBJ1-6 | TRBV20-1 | TGCAGTGCTACTGACAGGGTAGGGTCACCCCTCCACTTT | CSATDRVGSPLHF
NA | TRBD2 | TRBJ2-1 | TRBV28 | TGTGCCAGCAGTACCGCCGCTAGCGGGAGGACCAATGAGCAGTTCTTC | CASSTAASGRTNEQFF
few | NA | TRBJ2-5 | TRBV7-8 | TGTGCCAGCAGCCAAAGCTCCGGGACGACGAAATTGGAGACCCAGTACTTC | CASSQSSGTTKLETQYF
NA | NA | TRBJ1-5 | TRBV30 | TGTGCCTGGAGTGTGCAAGTCGGGCAGCCCCAGCATTTT | CAWSVQVGQPQHF
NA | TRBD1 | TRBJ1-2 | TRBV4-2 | TGTGCCAGCAGCCAAGAGTCGGACAGGGCCTATGGCTACACCTTC | CASSQESDRAYGYTF
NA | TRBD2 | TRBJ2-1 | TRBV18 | TGTGCCAGCTCACCCTTACTAGCGGGGGACTACAATGAGCAGTTCTTC | CASSPLLAGDYNEQFF
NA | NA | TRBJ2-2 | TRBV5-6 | TGTGCCAGCAGCTTGAAGGCAGGAGGGACCGGGGAGCTGTTTTTT | CASSLKAGGTGELFF
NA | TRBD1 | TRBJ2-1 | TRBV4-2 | TGTGCCAGCCGAGGACAGGCCGGCAGTGAGCAGTTCTTC | CASRGQAGSEQFF
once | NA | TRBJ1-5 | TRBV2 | TGTGCCAGCAGTGCAGGGGCTGTTGGCAATCAGCCCCAGCATTTT | CASSAGAVGNQPQHF
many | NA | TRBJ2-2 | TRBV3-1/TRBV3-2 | TGTGCCAGCACTCGCCCTGGGTCGAACACCGGGGAGCTGTTTTTT | CASTRPGSNTGELFF
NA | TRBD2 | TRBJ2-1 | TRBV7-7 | TGTGCTAGCAGCCCGGGACTAGGGGTTGTTGATGAGCAGTTCTTC | CASSPGLGVVDEQFF
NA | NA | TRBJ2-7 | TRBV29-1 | TGCAGCGTTGAAGATCCGGCCGGACTCTACGAGCAGTACTTC | CSVEDPAGLYEQYF
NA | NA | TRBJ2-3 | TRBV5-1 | TGCGCCAGCAGCTTGGGGCCCCCGAGCACAGATACGCAGTATTTT | CASSLGPPSTDTQYF
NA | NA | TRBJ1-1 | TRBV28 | TGTGCCAGCAGTTTCCGAATTGAGACTTTCTTT | CASSFRIETFF
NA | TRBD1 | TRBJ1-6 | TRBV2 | TGTGCCAGCAACCCGGGGACAGGGGTCTCACCCCTCCACTTT | CASNPGTGVSPLHF
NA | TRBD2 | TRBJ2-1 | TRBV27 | TGTGCCAGCAGTTTATGGGCCAGCGGGGTTACTTACAATGAGCAGTTCTTC | CASSLWASGVTYNEQFF
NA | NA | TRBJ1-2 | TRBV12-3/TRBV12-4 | TGTGCCAGCAGTTACAACTATGGCTACACCTTC | CASSYNYGYTF
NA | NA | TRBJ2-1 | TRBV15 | TGTGCCACCAGCAGAGATGTTGGCTATGCCTACAATGAGCAGTTCTTC | CATSRDVGYAYNEQFF
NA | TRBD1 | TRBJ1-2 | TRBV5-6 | TGTGCCAGCAGCTTGGGGCGGGACAGGGGCTATGGCTACACCTTC | CASSLGRDRGYGYTF
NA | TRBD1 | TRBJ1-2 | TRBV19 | TGTGCCAGTAGCAGACAGGGGACCTATGGCTACACCTTC | CASSRQGTYGYTF